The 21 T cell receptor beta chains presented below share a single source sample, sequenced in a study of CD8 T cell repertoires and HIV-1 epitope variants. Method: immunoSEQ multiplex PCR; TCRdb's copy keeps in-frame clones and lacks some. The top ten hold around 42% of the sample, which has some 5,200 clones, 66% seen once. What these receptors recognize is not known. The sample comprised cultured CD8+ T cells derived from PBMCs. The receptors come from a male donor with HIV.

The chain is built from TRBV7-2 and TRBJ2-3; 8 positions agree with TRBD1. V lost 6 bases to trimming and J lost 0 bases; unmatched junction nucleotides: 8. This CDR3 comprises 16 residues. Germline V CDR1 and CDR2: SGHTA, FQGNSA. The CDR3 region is CASRIPGGSSTDTQYF. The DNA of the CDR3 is TGTGCCAGCAGAATACCAGGGGGCAGTAGCACAGATACGCAGTATTTT. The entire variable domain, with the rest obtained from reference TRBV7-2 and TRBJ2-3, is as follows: GAGVSQSPSNKVTEKGKDVELRCDPISGHTALYWYRQSLGQGLEFLIYFQGNSAPDKSGLPSDRFSAERTGGSVSTLTIQRTQQEDSAVYLCASRIPGGSSTDTQYFGPGTRLTVL.

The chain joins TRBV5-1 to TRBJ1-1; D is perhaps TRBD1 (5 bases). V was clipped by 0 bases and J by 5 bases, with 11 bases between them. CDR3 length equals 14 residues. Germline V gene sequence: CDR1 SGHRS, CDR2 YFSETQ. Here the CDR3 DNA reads TGCGCCAGCAGCTTGGCCACAGGCGGAACTGAAGCTTTCTTT. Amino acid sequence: CASSLATGGTEAFF.

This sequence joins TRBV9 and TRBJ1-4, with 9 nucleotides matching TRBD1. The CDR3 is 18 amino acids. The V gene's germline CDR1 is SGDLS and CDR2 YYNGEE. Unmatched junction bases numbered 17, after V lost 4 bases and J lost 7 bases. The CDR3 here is CASSSGTGTSFSSEKLFF. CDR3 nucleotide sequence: TGTGCCAGCAGCTCCGGGACAGGGACCTCCTTCTCCTCTGAAAAACTGTTTTTT.

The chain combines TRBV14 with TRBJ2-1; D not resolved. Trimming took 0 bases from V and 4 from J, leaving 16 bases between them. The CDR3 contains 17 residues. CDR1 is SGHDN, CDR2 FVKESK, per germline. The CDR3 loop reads CASSQEVGSFPYNEQFF. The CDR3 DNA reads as TGTGCCAGCAGCCAAGAGGTTGGGTCTTTCCCATACAATGAGCAGTTCTTC.

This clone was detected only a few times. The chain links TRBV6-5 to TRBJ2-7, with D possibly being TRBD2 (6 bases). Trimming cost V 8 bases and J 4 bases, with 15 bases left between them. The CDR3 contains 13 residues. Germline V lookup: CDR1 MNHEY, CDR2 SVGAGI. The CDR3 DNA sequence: TGTGCCAGCTGGGCGGGACTCAAATACGAGCAGTACTTC. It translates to CASWAGLKYEQYF.

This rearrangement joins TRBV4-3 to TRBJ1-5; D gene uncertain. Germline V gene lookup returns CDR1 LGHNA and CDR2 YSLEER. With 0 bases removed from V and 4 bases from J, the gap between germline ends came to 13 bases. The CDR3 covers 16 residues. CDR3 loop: CASSQDRGAGNQPQHF. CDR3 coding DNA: TGCGCCAGCAGCCAAGATCGGGGTGCGGGGAATCAGCCCCAGCATTTT.

DNA of the CDR3: TGTGCCAGCAGCCAAGATACAGCAGGGGGATACCAAGAGACCCAGTACTTC. It encodes CASSQDTAGGYQETQYF. This rearrangement joins TRBV14 to TRBJ2-5; 7 bases agree with TRBD1. Per the germline V gene, CDR1 is SGHDN and CDR2 is FVKESK. V was clipped by 0 bases and J by 0 bases; unmatched bases: 7. The CDR3 contains 17 residues.

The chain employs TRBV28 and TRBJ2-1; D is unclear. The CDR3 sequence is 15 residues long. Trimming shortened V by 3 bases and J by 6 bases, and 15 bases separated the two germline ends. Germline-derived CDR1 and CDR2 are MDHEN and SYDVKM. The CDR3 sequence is CASSFPRETSNEQFF. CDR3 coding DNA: TGTGCCAGCAGTTTTCCCCGAGAGACTTCCAATGAGCAGTTCTTC. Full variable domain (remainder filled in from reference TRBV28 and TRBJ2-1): DVKVTQSSRYLVKRTGEKVFLECVQDMDHENMFWYRQDPGLGLRLIYFSYDVKMKEKGDIPEGYSVSREKKERFSLILESASTNQTSMYLCASSFPRETSNEQFFGPGTRLTVL.

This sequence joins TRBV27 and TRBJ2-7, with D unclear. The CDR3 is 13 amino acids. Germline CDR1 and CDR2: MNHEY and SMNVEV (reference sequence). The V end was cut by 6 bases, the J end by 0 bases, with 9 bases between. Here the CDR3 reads CASRNWDSYEQYF. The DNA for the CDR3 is TGTGCCAGCAGGAACTGGGACTCCTACGAGCAGTACTTC.

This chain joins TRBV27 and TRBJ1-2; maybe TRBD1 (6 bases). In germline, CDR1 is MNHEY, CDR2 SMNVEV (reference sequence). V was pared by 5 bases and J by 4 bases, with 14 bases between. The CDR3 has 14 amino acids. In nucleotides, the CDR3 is TGTGCCAGCAGTGGGGCAGGACAGAGCTATGGCTACACCTTC. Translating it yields CASSGAGQSYGYTF.

The CDR3 DNA reads as TGTGCCAGCAGCTTAGCGGCCGGGAATTCACCCCTCCACTTT. This encodes CASSLAAGNSPLHF. The J gene is TRBJ1-6, the V gene TRBV7-9; no reliable D call. V dropped 0 bases and J dropped 7 bases, with 7 bases sitting between them. CDR3 length: 14 residues. CDR1 and CDR2 from the germline V gene are SEHNR and FQNEAQ (reference sequence).

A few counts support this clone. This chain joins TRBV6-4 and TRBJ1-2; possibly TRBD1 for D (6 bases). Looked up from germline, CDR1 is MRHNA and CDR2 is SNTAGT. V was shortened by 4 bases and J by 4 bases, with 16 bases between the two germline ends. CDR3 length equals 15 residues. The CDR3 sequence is CASSVEPGQSYGYTF. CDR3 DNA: TGTGCCAGCAGTGTCGAGCCGGGACAAAGCTATGGCTACACCTTC.

CDR3 DNA: TGTGCCAGCAGCTTTAGGGGGGGGCGGCAGCCCCAGCATTTT. Its protein is CASSFRGGRQPQHF. This chain connects TRBV5-6 to TRBJ1-5, with TRBD1 as a possible D gene (6 bases). The length of the CDR3 is 14 residues. Trimming removed 2 bases from V and 7 bases from J, with 13 bases in between. From germline, CDR1 is SGHDT and CDR2 YYEEEE.

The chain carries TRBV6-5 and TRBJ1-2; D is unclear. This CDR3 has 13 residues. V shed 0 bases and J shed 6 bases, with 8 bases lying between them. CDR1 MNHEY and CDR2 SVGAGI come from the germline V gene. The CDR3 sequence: CASSYSGGDGYTF. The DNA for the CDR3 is TGTGCCAGCAGTTACTCGGGTGGAGATGGCTACACCTTC.

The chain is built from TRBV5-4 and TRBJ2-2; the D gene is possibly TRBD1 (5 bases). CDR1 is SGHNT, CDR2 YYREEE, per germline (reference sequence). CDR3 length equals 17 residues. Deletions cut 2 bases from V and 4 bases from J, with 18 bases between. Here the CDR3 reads CASSFPPGTGSTGELFF. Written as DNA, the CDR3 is TGTGCCAGCAGCTTCCCTCCCGGAACAGGCAGCACCGGGGAGCTGTTTTTT.

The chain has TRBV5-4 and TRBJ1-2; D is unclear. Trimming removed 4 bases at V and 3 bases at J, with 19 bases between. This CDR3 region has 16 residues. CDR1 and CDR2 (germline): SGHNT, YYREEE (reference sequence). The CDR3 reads CASSPWPVELDYGYTF. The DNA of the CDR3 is TGTGCCAGCAGCCCTTGGCCGGTAGAATTGGACTATGGCTACACCTTC.

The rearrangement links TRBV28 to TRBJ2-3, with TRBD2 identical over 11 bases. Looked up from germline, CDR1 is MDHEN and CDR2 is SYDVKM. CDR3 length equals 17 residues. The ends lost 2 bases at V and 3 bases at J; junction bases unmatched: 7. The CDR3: CASSLLLSGGVTDTQYF. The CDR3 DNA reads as TGTGCCAGCAGTTTACTACTTAGCGGGGGGGTGACAGATACGCAGTATTTT. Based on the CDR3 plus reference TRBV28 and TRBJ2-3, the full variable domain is DVKVTQSSRYLVKRTGEKVFLECVQDMDHENMFWYRQDPGLGLRLIYFSYDVKMKEKGDIPEGYSVSREKKERFSLILESASTNQTSMYLCASSLLLSGGVTDTQYFGPGTRLTVL.

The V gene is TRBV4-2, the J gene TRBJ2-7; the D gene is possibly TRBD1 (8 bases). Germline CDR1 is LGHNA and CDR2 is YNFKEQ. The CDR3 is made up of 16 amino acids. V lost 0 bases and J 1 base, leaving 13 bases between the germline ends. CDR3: CASSQDYRGGSYEQYF. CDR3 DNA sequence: TGTGCCAGCAGCCAAGATTACAGGGGGGGATCCTACGAGCAGTACTTC.

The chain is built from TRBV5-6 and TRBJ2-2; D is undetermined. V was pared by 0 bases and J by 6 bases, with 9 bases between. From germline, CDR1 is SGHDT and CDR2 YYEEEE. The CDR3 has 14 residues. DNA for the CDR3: TGTGCCAGCAGCTTGGCGATGGCGCCCGGGGAGCTGTTTTTT. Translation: CASSLAMAPGELFF.

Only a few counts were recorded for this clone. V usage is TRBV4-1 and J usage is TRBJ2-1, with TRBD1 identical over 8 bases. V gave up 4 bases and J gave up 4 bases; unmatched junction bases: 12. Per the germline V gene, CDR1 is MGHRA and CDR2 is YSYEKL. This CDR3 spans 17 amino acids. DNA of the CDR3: TGCGCCAGCAGCCTACTATTTGGGACAGGTCTTTACAATGAGCAGTTCTTC. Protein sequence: CASSLLFGTGLYNEQFF.

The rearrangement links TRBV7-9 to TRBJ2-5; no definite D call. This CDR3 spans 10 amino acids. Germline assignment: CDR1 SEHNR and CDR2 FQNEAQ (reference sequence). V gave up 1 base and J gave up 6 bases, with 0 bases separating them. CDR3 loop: CASSLETQYF. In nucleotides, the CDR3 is TGTGCCAGCAGCTTAGAGACCCAGTACTTC.